This T cell receptor (beta chain) was documented in a study of breast tumors, draining lymph nodes, adjacent tissues. From the multiplex PCR reads, TCRdb called clonotypes with MiXCR, one entry per CDR3 protein. The table lists about 100,000 distinct CDR3 sequences, 20% to 25% of them singletons. Points from the study as a whole: Luminal-like breast cancer showed significantly greater tumor-nontumor repertoire similarity than basal-like breast cancer did.

Notes on this clonotype: Its antigen is undetermined.

Axillary draining lymph nodes of breast cancer patients supplied the node samples. CDR3 size: 14 residues. From germline, CDR1 is DFQATT and CDR2 SNEGSKA (reference sequence). Deletions cut 2 bases from V and 1 base from J, with 11 bases between. The chain couples TRBV20-1 to TRBJ1-1; D unclear. Sequenced material: axillary lymph node tissue. This receptor was identified in a female donor with breast cancer. Some clones in this sample may be carry-over from other donors' samples. The CDR3 nucleotides read TGCAGTGCTAGATCTAGGGAGGGGAACACTGAAGCTTTCTTT. This codes for CSARSREGNTEAFF.